What follows are 31 T cell receptor beta chains derived from one specimen sequenced in a study of early T cells in non-severe SARS-CoV-2 infection (dated by TCRdb to the early 2020s). Receptor libraries were prepared by 5' RACE. Sequencing instrument: NextSeq 500. Clones were called with MiXCR by TCRdb after fastp trimmed the public reads at Q25, and only in-frame beta chains were retained. Every entry covers one CDR3 protein and lists the most common genes and DNA from its rows. The sample yields about 30,000 distinct CDR3 sequences; roughly 4.9% were counted once. The top ten clones comprise 3.5% of the sample. The sample comprised whole blood. The receptors originated from an adult who was a healthcare worker with PCR-confirmed SARS-CoV-2 infection or an uninfected control (not recorded which).

This clonotype was picked up a small number of times. The rearrangement uses TRBV18 and TRBJ1-1; D may be TRBD1 (5 bases). In germline, CDR1 is KGHSH, CDR2 LQKENI. The CDR3 consists of 14 residues. V was shortened by 3 bases and J by 4 bases, with 12 bases between the two germline ends. The CDR3 DNA sequence: TGTGCCAGCTCACCTCAGCCAGGGAGCACTGAAGCTTTCTTT. It codes for CASSPQPGSTEAFF.

This clonotype was observed a few times. This chain uses TRBV12-3 or TRBV12-4 with TRBJ2-1, with D possibly being TRBD1 or TRBD2 (5 bases each). Trimming shortened V by 7 bases and J by 3 bases, and 16 bases separated the two germline ends. The CDR3 length is 15 residues. The DNA of the CDR3 is TGTGCCAGCACCGACCTGGGGGAAAACTACAATGAGCAGTTCTTC. Translated, it gives CASTDLGENYNEQFF.

In this sample, this clonotype turned up a few times. The chain has TRBV7-2 and TRBJ2-7; D not resolved. The CDR3 has 13 residues. Germline values: CDR1 SGHTA, CDR2 FQGNSA. Trimming stripped 3 bases from V and 6 bases from J, with 12 bases between. The CDR3 loop is CASSFPPAPEQYF. In DNA form, the CDR3 reads TGTGCCAGCAGCTTCCCCCCCGCCCCCGAGCAGTACTTC.

Comment on this clonotype: It may be a read error: a sequence one base away is much more abundant. No conserved phenylalanine or tryptophan is present at the end of the CDR3, so a read error is the likely explanation. This sequence joins TRBV7-2 and TRBJ2-7; TRBD2 matches at 10 bases. Germline CDR1 SGHTA, CDR2 FQGNSA. The CDR3 contains 15 residues. V gave up 5 bases and J gave up 4 bases; unmatched junction bases: 8. CDR3 nucleotides: TGTGCCAGCAGCCCCGATAGCGGGAGGAGGTACGAGCAGTACTCC. Its protein product is CASSPDSGRRYEQYS.

This clonotype was observed many times. V gene TRBV7-3 combines with J gene TRBJ2-3, with D perhaps TRBD2 (6 bases). Germline-derived CDR1 and CDR2 are SGHTA and FQGTGA. This CDR3 contains 16 residues. Trimming shortened V by 4 bases and J by 1 base, and 15 bases separated the two germline ends. CDR3: CASSSSRASGTDTQYF. The CDR3 DNA reads as TGTGCCAGCAGCTCAAGTCGTGCTAGCGGCACAGATACGCAGTATTTT.

In this sample, this clonotype turned up many times. This chain links TRBV28 with TRBJ2-1; 12 positions match TRBD2. The V gene's germline CDR1 is MDHEN and CDR2 SYDVKM. V lost 3 bases and J lost 11; bases outside the gene matches: 11. The CDR3 is 16 amino acids. CDR3 residues: CASSFLRLAGEPQQFF. The CDR3 bases are TGTGCCAGCAGTTTTTTGAGACTAGCGGGAGAGCCTCAGCAGTTCTTC. Full variable domain (remainder filled in from reference TRBV28 and TRBJ2-1): DVKVTQSSRYLVKRTGEKVFLECVQDMDHENMFWYRQDPGLGLRLIYFSYDVKMKEKGDIPEGYSVSREKKERFSLILESASTNQTSMYLCASSFLRLAGEPQQFFGPGTRLTVL.

This clonotype was recorded at least ten times. The J gene is TRBJ2-5, the V gene TRBV20-1; the D is unclear. This CDR3 has 13 residues. V was shortened by 2 bases and J by 1 base, with 8 bases between the two germline ends. The germline CDR1 and CDR2 sequences are DFQATT and SNEGSKA (reference sequence). This CDR3 is CSARRNSQETQYF. For the CDR3, the DNA is TGCAGTGCTAGAAGGAACAGCCAAGAGACCCAGTACTTC.

This clonotype was detected ten times or more. The chain joins TRBV7-6 to TRBJ1-3, with a possible D match to TRBD1 (5 bases). Germline V gene lookup returns CDR1 SGHVS and CDR2 FNYEAQ. This CDR3 comprises 16 residues. Trimming removed 1 base from V and 0 bases from J, with 10 bases in between. CDR3 DNA: TGTGCCAGCAGCTTAGTGGGGCCTAGCTCTGGAAACACCATATATTTT. Translation gives CASSLVGPSSGNTIYF. The whole variable domain, remainder taken from reference TRBV7-6 and TRBJ1-3, is GAGVSQSPRYKVTKRGQDVALRCDPISGHVSLYWYRQALGQGPEFLTYFNYEAQQDKSGLPNDRFSAERPEGSISTLTIQRTEQRDSAMYRCASSLVGPSSGNTIYFGEGSWLTVV.

This clonotype was recorded at least ten times. The CDR3 is CASQLSGSTDTQYF. The CDR3 DNA follows: TGTGCCAGCCAGCTGAGCGGAAGCACAGATACGCAGTATTTT. The chain couples TRBV12-3 or TRBV12-4 to TRBJ2-3; possibly TRBD2 for D (5 bases). This CDR3 is 14 amino acids long. The ends were cut back, 8 bases at V and 0 bases at J, with 12 bases in the middle.

This clonotype was picked up many times. The chain combines TRBV18 with TRBJ2-3, with 10 nucleotides matching TRBD1. The trim removed 0 bases at V and 6 bases at J, leaving 3 bases unmatched. The CDR3 is 15 residues long. Germline loops: CDR1 KGHSH, CDR2 LQKENI. CDR3 DNA: TGTGCCAGCTCACCACCGGGACAGGGGTTTGATACGCAGTATTTT. It specifies CASSPPGQGFDTQYF.

About this clonotype: With a much larger clone just one base away, this may be a read error. The chain employs TRBV7-9 and TRBJ1-1; D not resolved. This CDR3 is 13 amino acids long. The V gene's germline CDR1 is SEHNR and CDR2 FQNEAQ (reference sequence). Between the trimmed V and J ends, which lost 0 bases and 1 base, there was a span of 3 bases. This chain's CDR3 is CASSLAANTEAFF. CDR3 bases: TGTGCCAGCAGCTTAGCGGCGAACACTGAAGCTTTCTTT.

The table lists this clonotype with many counts. This rearrangement joins TRBV2 to TRBJ2-7; D is perhaps TRBD1 (5 bases). Germline V gene lookup returns CDR1 SNHLY and CDR2 FYNNEI. The V and J ends lost 7 bases and 7 bases respectively, with 11 bases between them. This CDR3 region has 11 residues. The DNA of the CDR3 is TGTGCCAGCATGGAAGGGGAAGAGCAGTACTTC. Amino acids: CASMEGEEQYF.

The rearrangement joins TRBV20-1 to TRBJ2-4; D remains ambiguous. The CDR3 covers 15 residues. The germline CDR1 and CDR2 sequences are DFQATT and SNEGSKA (reference sequence). V lost 3 bases to trimming and J lost 2 bases, with 14 bases between them. CDR3 amino acids: CSASVGYGTKNIQYF. CDR3 bases: TGCAGTGCTAGTGTGGGGTATGGGACCAAAAACATTCAGTACTTC.

This clonotype was detected ten times or more. The chain joins TRBV20-1 to TRBJ2-7; perhaps TRBD2 as D (5 bases). The CDR3 loop spans 14 amino acids. Looked up from germline, CDR1 is DFQATT and CDR2 is SNEGSKA (reference sequence). V shed 3 bases and J shed 0 bases, with 12 bases lying between them. The CDR3 loop reads CSASDYASSYEQYF. CDR3 bases: TGCAGTGCTAGCGACTATGCTAGCTCCTACGAGCAGTACTTC.

Only a few counts were recorded for this clonotype. V is TRBV4-1 and J is TRBJ2-3, with D maybe TRBD2 (5 bases). Looked up from germline, CDR1 is MGHRA and CDR2 is YSYEKL. The germline V and J ends were trimmed by 1 base and 7 bases, with 12 bases remaining between them. The CDR3 is made up of 14 amino acids. CDR3 region: CASSQVKLENTQYF. The CDR3 DNA reads as TGCGCCAGCAGCCAAGTGAAACTAGAAAATACGCAGTATTTT.

This clonotype occurred a few times. V is TRBV18 and J is TRBJ2-3, with D uncertain. Trimming removed 2 bases from V and 0 bases from J, with 9 bases in between. Germline CDR1 reads KGHSH; CDR2 reads LQKENI. CDR3 size: 15 residues. The CDR3 sequence: CASSPIGPSTDTQYF. The CDR3, as DNA: TGTGCCAGCTCACCAATAGGGCCTAGCACAGATACGCAGTATTTT.

This clonotype was observed a few times. This chain links TRBV4-2 with TRBJ2-5; D is possibly TRBD1 (5 bases). Germline V gives CDR1 LGHNA, CDR2 YNFKEQ. The V gene lost 0 bases and the J gene lost 7 bases, with 18 bases spanning the gap. The CDR3 loop spans 16 amino acids. The CDR3 sequence: CASSQDMAGHRGTQYF. The CDR3 coding sequence is TGTGCCAGCAGCCAAGATATGGCTGGACATAGGGGGACCCAGTACTTC.

This clonotype is termed medium-sized. This rearrangement joins TRBV20-1 to TRBJ2-5, with D unclear. CDR1 DFQATT and CDR2 SNEGSKA come from the germline V gene (reference sequence). Trimming cost V 1 base and J 7 bases, with 16 bases left between them. This CDR3 has 14 amino acids. This chain's CDR3 is CSARGPHWRGTQYF. CDR3 bases: TGCAGTGCTAGAGGTCCGCATTGGCGTGGGACCCAGTACTTC.

This clonotype was seen ten or more times. The chain combines TRBV12-3 or TRBV12-4 with TRBJ1-1; no firm D call. The CDR3 consists of 14 residues. V dropped 0 bases and J dropped 5 bases, with 10 bases sitting between them. CDR3 residues: CASSLAQIRTEAFF. As DNA, the CDR3 is TGTGCCAGCAGTTTAGCCCAGATCAGGACTGAAGCTTTCTTT.

This clonotype has ten or more counts. This chain connects TRBV6-1 to TRBJ1-1; 7 positions match TRBD1. The CDR3 extends over 15 amino acids. V shed 5 bases, J shed 0 bases, and the junction held 6 bases outside the gene matches. Germline V lookup: CDR1 MNHNS, CDR2 SASEGT. The CDR3 is CASSKDRWLNTEAFF. The CDR3 nucleotides read TGTGCCAGCAGTAAGGACAGGTGGCTGAACACTGAAGCTTTCTTT.

The J gene is TRBJ1-1, the V gene TRBV7-8, with D hard to call. The CDR3 contains 15 residues. Per the germline V gene, CDR1 is SGHVS and CDR2 is FQNEAQ. V was clipped by 5 bases and J by 3 bases, with 16 bases between them. The CDR3 protein is CASSIVGLGYTEAFF. CDR3 coding DNA: TGTGCCAGCAGCATTGTTGGCCTTGGCTACACTGAAGCTTTCTTT.

This clonotype was observed at least ten times. J is TRBJ1-2 and V is TRBV11-1; no clear D gene. V was shortened by 5 bases and J by 3 bases, with 13 bases between the two germline ends. The CDR3 is made up of 14 amino acids. Germline CDR1 is SGHAT and CDR2 is FQDESV (reference sequence). CDR3 coding DNA: TGTGCCAGCAGCCCAAACCATCAATACTATGGCTACACCTTC. Translated, it gives CASSPNHQYYGYTF.

This clonotype was found many times. The gene calls are TRBV7-8 and TRBJ2-2; 10 positions agree with TRBD1. This CDR3 comprises 14 residues. Germline assignment: CDR1 SGHVS and CDR2 FQNEAQ. The J segment lost 5 bases and the V segment lost 3 bases, leaving 0 bases of the junction unmatched. This chain's CDR3 is CASSLGQGTGELFF. CDR3 nucleotide sequence: TGTGCCAGCAGCTTGGGACAGGGGACCGGGGAGCTGTTTTTT.

This clonotype was counted many times. The rearrangement links TRBV18 to TRBJ2-7; D is unclear. Trimming took off 0 bases at V and 7 bases at J, with 10 bases between the two ends. From germline, CDR1 is KGHSH and CDR2 LQKENI. The CDR3 length is 13 residues. DNA of the CDR3: TGTGCCAGCTCACCACCTACTTTGAGTGAGCAGTACTTC. Protein: CASSPPTLSEQYF. Full variable domain (remainder filled in from reference TRBV18 and TRBJ2-7): NAGVMQNPRHLVRRRGQEARLRCSPMKGHSHVYWYRQLPEEGLKFMVYLQKENIIDESGMPKERFSAEFPKEGPSILRIQQVVRGDSAAYFCASSPPTLSEQYFGPGTRLTVT.

There are a few counts of this clonotype. The rearrangement links TRBV20-1 to TRBJ2-2, with 7 bases aligning to TRBD2. J gave up 12 bases and V 3 bases, and 10 bases lay outside the gene matches. The germline V gene encodes CDR1 DFQATT and CDR2 SNEGSKA (reference sequence). This CDR3 spans 13 amino acids. Here the CDR3 DNA reads TGCAGTGCTAGTGGTCTAGCGGTTGGGAAGCTGTTTTTT. Translating it yields CSASGLAVGKLFF.

Ten or more counts support this clonotype. The genes are TRBV6-5 and TRBJ1-2; D ambiguous. The CDR3 runs to 9 residues. Between the trimmed V and J ends, which lost 8 bases and 6 bases, there was a span of 4 bases. Germline V gives CDR1 MNHEY, CDR2 SVGAGI. CDR3 residues: CASPNGYTF. The DNA of the CDR3 is TGTGCCAGCCCTAATGGCTACACCTTC.

This clonotype was detected ten times or more. The rearrangement joins TRBV2 to TRBJ1-2, with 11 bases that match TRBD1. This CDR3 is built from 13 residues. V was pared by 6 bases and J by 4 bases, with 1 base of the junction left unmatched. Germline CDR1 SNHLY, CDR2 FYNNEI. CDR3 nucleotides: TGTGCCAGCAGGGACAGGGGGCCCTATGGCTACACCTTC. Protein product: CASRDRGPYGYTF.

This clonotype was detected ten times or more. This chain links TRBV5-1 with TRBJ2-1, with unresolved D. Looked up from germline, CDR1 is SGHRS and CDR2 is YFSETQ. The CDR3 length is 11 residues. V lost 5 bases, J lost 5 bases, and 5 bases lay in between. The CDR3 region is CASSRNNEQFF. In DNA, the CDR3 is TGCGCCAGCAGTCGTAACAATGAGCAGTTCTTC.

This clonotype is labeled medium-sized. The chain has TRBV20-1 and TRBJ2-3, with TRBD2 matching over 10 bases. CDR3 length equals 15 residues. Germline V gene data show CDR1 as DFQATT and CDR2 as SNEGSKA (reference sequence). The V gene end was trimmed by 3 bases and the J gene end by 3 bases; junction bases not matched to a gene: 6. Here the CDR3 reads CSARGRLAGTDTQYF. CDR3 coding DNA: TGCAGTGCTAGGGGCCGACTAGCGGGTACAGATACGCAGTATTTT.

This clonotype was seen only a few times. The chain recombines TRBV28 with TRBJ2-6; D unclear. From germline, CDR1 is MDHEN and CDR2 SYDVKM. V lost 6 bases and J 2 bases, leaving 5 bases between the germline ends. The CDR3 sequence is 13 residues long. CDR3 protein: CASSNPGANVLTF. The CDR3 coding sequence is TGTGCCAGCAGCAACCCTGGGGCCAACGTCCTGACTTTC. The full variable domain, rest sourced from reference TRBV28 and TRBJ2-6, is DVKVTQSSRYLVKRTGEKVFLECVQDMDHENMFWYRQDPGLGLRLIYFSYDVKMKEKGDIPEGYSVSREKKERFSLILESASTNQTSMYLCASSNPGANVLTFGAGSRLTVL.

This clonotype came up a few times. The rearrangement links TRBV20-1 to TRBJ2-3; 8 bases are shared with TRBD2. V was pared by 3 bases and J by 6 bases, with 14 bases of the junction left unmatched. CDR3 length: 16 amino acids. Germline values: CDR1 DFQATT, CDR2 SNEGSKA (reference sequence). DNA of the CDR3: TGCAGTGCTAGCCATCTACGGGAGGGCCGGTGGGATACGCAGTATTTT. Its protein is CSASHLREGRWDTQYF.